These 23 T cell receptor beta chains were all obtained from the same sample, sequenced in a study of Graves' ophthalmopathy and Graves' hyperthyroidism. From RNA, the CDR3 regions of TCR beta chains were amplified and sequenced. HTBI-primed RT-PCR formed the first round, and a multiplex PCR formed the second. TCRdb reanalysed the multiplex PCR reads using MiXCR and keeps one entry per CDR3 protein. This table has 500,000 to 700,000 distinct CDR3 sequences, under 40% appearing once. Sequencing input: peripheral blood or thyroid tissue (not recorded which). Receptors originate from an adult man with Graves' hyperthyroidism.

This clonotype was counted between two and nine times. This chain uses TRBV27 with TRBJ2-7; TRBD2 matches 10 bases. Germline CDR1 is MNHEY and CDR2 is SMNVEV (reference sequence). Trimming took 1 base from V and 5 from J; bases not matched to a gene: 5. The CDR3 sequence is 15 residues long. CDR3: CASSLFGTSEHEQYF. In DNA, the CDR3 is TGTGCCAGCAGTTTATTTGGGACTAGCGAACACGAGCAGTACTTC.

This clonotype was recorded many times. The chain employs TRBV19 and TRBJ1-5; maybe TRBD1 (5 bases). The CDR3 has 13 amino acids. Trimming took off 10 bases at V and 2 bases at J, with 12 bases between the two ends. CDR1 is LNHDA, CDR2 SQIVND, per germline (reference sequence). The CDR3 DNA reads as TGTGCCACCAGGGCCGAGGGCAATCAGCCCCAGCATTTT. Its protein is CATRAEGNQPQHF.

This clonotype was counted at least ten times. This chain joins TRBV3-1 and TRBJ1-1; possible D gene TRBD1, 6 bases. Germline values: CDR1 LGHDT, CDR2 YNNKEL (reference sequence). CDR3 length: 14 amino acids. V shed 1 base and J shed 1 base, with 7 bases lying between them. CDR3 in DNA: TGTGCCAGCAGCCAAGTGGGGGCGAACACTGAAGCTTTCTTT. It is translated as CASSQVGANTEAFF.

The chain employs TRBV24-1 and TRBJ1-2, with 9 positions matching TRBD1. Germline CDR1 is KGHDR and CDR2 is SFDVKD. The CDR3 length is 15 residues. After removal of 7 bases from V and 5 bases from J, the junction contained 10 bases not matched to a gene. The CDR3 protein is CATSRPGTGFYGYTF. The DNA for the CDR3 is TGTGCCACCAGCAGGCCCGGGACAGGGTTTTATGGCTACACCTTC.

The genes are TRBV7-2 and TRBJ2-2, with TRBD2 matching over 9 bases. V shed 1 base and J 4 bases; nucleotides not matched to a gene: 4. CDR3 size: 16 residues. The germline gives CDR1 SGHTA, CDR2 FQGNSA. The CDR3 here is CASSLEGGGGTGELFF. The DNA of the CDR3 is TGTGCCAGCAGCTTAGAAGGCGGGGGGGGCACCGGGGAGCTGTTTTTT.

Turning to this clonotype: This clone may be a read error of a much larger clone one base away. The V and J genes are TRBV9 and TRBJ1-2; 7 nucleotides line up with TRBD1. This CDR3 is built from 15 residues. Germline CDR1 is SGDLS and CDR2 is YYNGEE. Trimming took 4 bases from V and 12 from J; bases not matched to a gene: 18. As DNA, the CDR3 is TGTGCCAGCAGCCCCGGGGACAGCACCTATTTTAGCCACACCTTC. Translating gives CASSPGDSTYFSHTF.

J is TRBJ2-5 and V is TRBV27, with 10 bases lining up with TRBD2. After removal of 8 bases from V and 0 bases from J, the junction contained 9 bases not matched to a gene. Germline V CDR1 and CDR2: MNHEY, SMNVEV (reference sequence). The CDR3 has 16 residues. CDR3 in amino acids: CASGTSARSYQETQYF. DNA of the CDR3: TGTGCCAGCGGGACTAGCGCTAGATCCTACCAAGAGACCCAGTACTTC.

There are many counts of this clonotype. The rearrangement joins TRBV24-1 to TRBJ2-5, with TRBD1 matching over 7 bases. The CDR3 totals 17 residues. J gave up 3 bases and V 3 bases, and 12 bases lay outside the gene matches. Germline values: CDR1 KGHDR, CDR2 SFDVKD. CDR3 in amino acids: CATSDTRQGSLKETQYF. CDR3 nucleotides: TGTGCCACCAGTGATACCAGACAGGGATCGCTGAAAGAGACCCAGTACTTC.

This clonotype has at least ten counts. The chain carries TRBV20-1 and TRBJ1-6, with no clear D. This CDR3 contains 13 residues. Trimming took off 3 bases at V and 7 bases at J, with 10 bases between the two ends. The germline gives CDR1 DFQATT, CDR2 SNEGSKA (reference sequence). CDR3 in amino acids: CSASEAMNSPLHF. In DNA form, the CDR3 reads TGCAGTGCTAGCGAGGCAATGAATTCACCCCTCCACTTT.

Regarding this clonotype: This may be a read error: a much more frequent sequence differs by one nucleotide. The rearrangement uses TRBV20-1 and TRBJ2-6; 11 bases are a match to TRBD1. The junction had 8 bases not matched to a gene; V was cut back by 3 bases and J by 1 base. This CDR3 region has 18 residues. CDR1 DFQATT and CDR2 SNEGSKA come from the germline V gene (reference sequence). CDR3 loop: CSARGTGGHRSGANVLTF. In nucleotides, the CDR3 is TGCAGTGCTAGGGGGACAGGGGGGCATCGGTCTGGGGCCAACGTCCTGACTTTC.

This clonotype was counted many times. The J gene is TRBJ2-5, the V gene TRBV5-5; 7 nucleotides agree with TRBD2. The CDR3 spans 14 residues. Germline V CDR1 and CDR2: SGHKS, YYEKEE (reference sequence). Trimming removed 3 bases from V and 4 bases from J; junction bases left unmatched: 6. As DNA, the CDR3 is TGTGCCAGCAGCTGGACCGGACTAGTAGAGACCCAGTACTTC. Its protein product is CASSWTGLVETQYF.

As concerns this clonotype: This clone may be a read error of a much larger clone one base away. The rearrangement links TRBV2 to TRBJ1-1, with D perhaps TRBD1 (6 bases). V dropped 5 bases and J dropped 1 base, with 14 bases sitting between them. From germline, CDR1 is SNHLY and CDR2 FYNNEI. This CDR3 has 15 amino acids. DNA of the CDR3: TGTGCCAGCAGTTACTTGGACAGACAGAACACTGAAGCTTTCTTT. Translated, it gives CASSYLDRQNTEAFF.

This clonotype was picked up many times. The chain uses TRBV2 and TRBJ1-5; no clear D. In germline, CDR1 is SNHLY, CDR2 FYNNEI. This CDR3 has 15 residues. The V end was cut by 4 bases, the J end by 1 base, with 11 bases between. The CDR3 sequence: CASSGRRFSNQPQHF. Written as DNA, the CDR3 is TGTGCCAGCAGTGGAAGGAGGTTCAGCAATCAGCCCCAGCATTTT. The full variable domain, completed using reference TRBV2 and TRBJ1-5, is EPEVTQTPSHQVTQMGQEVILRCVPISNHLYFYWYRQILGQKVEFLVSFYNNEISEKSEIFDDQFSVERPDGSNFTLKIRSTKLEDSAMYFCASSGRRFSNQPQHFGDGTRLSIL.

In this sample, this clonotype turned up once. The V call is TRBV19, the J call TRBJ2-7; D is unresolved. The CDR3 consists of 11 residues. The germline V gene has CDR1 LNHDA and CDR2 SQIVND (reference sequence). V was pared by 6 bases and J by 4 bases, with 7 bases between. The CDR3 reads CASRTRYEQYF. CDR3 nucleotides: TGTGCCAGTAGGACCAGGTACGAGCAGTACTTC.

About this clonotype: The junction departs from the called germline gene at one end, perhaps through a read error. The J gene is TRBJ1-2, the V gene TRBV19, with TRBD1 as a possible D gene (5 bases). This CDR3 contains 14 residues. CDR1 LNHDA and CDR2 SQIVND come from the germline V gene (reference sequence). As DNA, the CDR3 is TGTGCCAGCTCACCACCGAACAGGCGGGGCGGCTGCACCTTC. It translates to CASSPPNRRGGCTF.

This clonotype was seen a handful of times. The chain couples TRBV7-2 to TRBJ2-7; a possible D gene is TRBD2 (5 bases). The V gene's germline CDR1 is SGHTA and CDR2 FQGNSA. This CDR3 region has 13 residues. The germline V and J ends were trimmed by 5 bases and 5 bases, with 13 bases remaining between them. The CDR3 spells CASSVGAADEQYF. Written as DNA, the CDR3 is TGTGCCAGCAGCGTGGGAGCTGCGGACGAGCAGTACTTC.

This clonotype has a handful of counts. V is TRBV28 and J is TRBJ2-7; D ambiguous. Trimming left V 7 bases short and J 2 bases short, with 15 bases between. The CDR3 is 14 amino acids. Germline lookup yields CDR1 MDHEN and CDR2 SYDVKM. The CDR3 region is CASTLPRVPYEQYF. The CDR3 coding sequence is TGTGCCAGCACCCTACCAAGGGTCCCCTACGAGCAGTACTTC.

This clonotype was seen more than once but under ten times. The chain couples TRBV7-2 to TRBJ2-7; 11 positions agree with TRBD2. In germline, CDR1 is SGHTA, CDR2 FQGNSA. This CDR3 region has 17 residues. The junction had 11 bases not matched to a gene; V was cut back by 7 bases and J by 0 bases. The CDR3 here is CASTRGVAGGFSYEQYF. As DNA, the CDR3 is TGTGCCAGCACCCGGGGGGTAGCGGGGGGGTTCTCCTACGAGCAGTACTTC.

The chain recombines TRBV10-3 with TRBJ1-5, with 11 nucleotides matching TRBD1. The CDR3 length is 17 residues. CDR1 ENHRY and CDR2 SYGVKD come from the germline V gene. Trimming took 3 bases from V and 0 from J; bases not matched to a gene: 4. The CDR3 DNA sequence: TGTGCCATCAGTGACGGACAGGGGGCAAATAGCAATCAGCCCCAGCATTTT. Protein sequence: CAISDGQGANSNQPQHF.

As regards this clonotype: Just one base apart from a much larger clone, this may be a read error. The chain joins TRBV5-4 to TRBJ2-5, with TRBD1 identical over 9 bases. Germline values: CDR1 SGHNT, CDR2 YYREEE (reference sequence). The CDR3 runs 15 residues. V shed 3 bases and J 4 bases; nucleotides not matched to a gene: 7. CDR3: CASSSGQGIRETQYF. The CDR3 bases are TGTGCCAGCAGCTCGGGACAGGGCATTCGAGAGACCCAGTACTTC.

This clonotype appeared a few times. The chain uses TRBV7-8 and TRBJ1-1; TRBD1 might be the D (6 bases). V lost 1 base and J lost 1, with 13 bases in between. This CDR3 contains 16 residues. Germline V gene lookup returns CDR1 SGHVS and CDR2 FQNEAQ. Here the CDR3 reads CASSLGGRYGNTEAFF. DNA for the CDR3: TGTGCCAGCAGCTTAGGGGGGCGGTATGGGAACACTGAAGCTTTCTTT. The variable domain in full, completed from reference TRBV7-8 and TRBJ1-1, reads GAGVSQSPRYKVAKRGQDVALRCDPISGHVSLFWYQQALGQGPEFLTYFQNEAQLDKSGLPSDRFFAERPEGSVSTLKIQRTQQEDSAVYLCASSLGGRYGNTEAFFGQGTRLTVV.

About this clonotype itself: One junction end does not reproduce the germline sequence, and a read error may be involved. The CDR3 protein is CATSRAGTSDQPQHF. CDR3 nucleotide sequence: TGTGCCACCAGCAGGGCCGGGACTAGCGATCAGCCCCAGCATTTT. V gene TRBV15 combines with J gene TRBJ1-5, with D possibly TRBD1 on 5 matching bases. Germline V CDR1 and CDR2: LNHNV, YYDKDF (reference sequence). The CDR3 length is 15 residues.

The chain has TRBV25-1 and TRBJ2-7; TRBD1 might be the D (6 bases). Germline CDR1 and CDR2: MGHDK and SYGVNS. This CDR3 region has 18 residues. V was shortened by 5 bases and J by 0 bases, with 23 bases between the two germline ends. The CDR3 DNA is TGTGCCAGCAGTTTGTCGTACAGGGCAATATCTTCCTCCTACGAGCAGTACTTC. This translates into CASSLSYRAISSSYEQYF.